This passage covers 10 T cell receptor beta chains from one sample sequenced in a study of blood T cell repertoires in COVID-19 (dated by TCRdb to about 2020). The library was produced with the immunoSEQ multiplex PCR assay. TCRdb retrieved this table from immuneACCESS and kept in-frame rearrangements only. Not all clones are present; in checked studies, unresolved V genes account for under half, and no reason is known for the remainder. The table for this sample lists 150,000 or so clones; about 90% of them were counted only once. The ten largest make up under 3% of the sample. The sequenced sample was peripheral blood. These receptors came from a human donor in a cohort sampled during active COVID-19.

The J gene is TRBJ1-5, the V gene TRBV7-9; D unclear. Germline V gene lookup returns CDR1 SEHNR and CDR2 FQNEAQ (reference sequence). There are 17 residues in the CDR3. The germline V and J ends were trimmed by 1 base and 2 bases, with 15 bases remaining between them. The CDR3: CASSLEAGLIGNQPQHF. Written as DNA, the CDR3 is TGTGCCAGCAGCTTAGAAGCGGGGTTGATAGGCAATCAGCCCCAGCATTTT.

The V call is TRBV7-8, the J call TRBJ2-1; possible D gene TRBD2, 5 bases. Germline loops: CDR1 SGHVS, CDR2 FQNEAQ. This CDR3 comprises 16 residues. V shed 5 bases and J shed 2 bases, with 16 bases lying between them. In nucleotides, the CDR3 is TGTGCCAGCAGCAGCCGCCCCGGGGATACCTACAATGAGCAGTTCTTC. It encodes CASSSRPGDTYNEQFF.

J is TRBJ1-2 and V is TRBV7-3; TRBD1 aligns across 9 bases. This CDR3 comprises 14 residues. V lost 4 bases, J lost 8 bases, and 8 bases stayed unmatched. Per the germline V gene, CDR1 is SGHTA and CDR2 is FQGTGA. The CDR3 loop is CASSSQGAAGGYTF. CDR3 bases: TGTGCCAGCAGCTCACAGGGGGCGGCGGGAGGCTACACCTTC.

V gene TRBV6-5 combines with J gene TRBJ2-7; D is undetermined. Trimming took off 0 bases at V and 0 bases at J, with 12 bases between the two ends. The germline gives CDR1 MNHEY, CDR2 SVGAGI. The CDR3 totals 16 residues. CDR3 sequence reads: CASSYSVSKNSYEQYF. Here the CDR3 DNA reads TGTGCCAGCAGTTACTCAGTTTCTAAAAACTCCTACGAGCAGTACTTC.

The rearrangement uses TRBV6-6 and TRBJ2-2, with 9 positions matching TRBD1. The CDR3 is 16 amino acids. Germline loops: CDR1 MNHNY, CDR2 SVGAGI (reference sequence). With 4 bases clipped from V and 2 bases from J, the junction kept 5 bases outside the gene matches. CDR3 loop: CASSLVGQGNTGELFF. The CDR3 coding sequence is TGTGCCAGCAGTTTAGTGGGACAGGGTAACACCGGGGAGCTGTTTTTT.

The chain is built from TRBV19 and TRBJ1-5; D call uncertain. The V gene's germline CDR1 is LNHDA and CDR2 SQIVND (reference sequence). Trimming took off 3 bases at V and 0 bases at J, with 9 bases between the two ends. This CDR3 has 15 residues. The CDR3 nucleotides are TGTGCCAGTAGTATCGGAGTCGATAGCAATCAGCCCCAGCATTTT. Translating it yields CASSIGVDSNQPQHF.

The CDR3 reads CASSPRGQGTDTQYF. As DNA, the CDR3 is TGTGCCAGCTCACCACGGGGACAGGGGACAGATACGCAGTATTTT. The chain couples TRBV18 to TRBJ2-3; 10 bases are a match to TRBD1. Trimming cost V 1 base and J 3 bases; bases outside gene matches: 1. The germline V gene has CDR1 KGHSH and CDR2 LQKENI. The CDR3 sequence is 15 residues long.

This rearrangement joins TRBV7-2 to TRBJ1-1; 7 nucleotides agree with TRBD1. The J segment lost 2 bases and the V segment lost 6 bases, leaving 9 bases of the junction unmatched. The germline gives CDR1 SGHTA, CDR2 FQGNSA. The CDR3 spans 15 residues. CDR3 nucleotide sequence: TGTGCCAGCAGTATCCGAGGGGGCGACAACACTGAAGCTTTCTTT. This gives the protein CASSIRGGDNTEAFF.

The V gene is TRBV7-2, the J gene TRBJ2-2, with TRBD1 identical over 10 bases. The CDR3 is made up of 16 amino acids. V lost 7 bases and J lost 6; bases outside the gene matches: 11. Germline lookup yields CDR1 SGHTA and CDR2 FQGNSA. The CDR3 protein is CASTWWGTGVAGELFF. In DNA form, the CDR3 reads TGTGCCAGCACCTGGTGGGGGACAGGGGTCGCCGGGGAGCTGTTTTTT.

V is TRBV6-5 and J is TRBJ2-1; D is ambiguous. Germline V CDR1 and CDR2: MNHEY, SVGAGI. Trimming removed 6 bases at V and 6 bases at J, with 9 bases between. This CDR3 region has 12 residues. The CDR3 DNA reads as TGTGCCAGCAGATCCCCCCTCAATGAGCAGTTCTTC. Translating gives CASRSPLNEQFF.